This TCR beta chain was sequenced for a study of blood T cell repertoires in COVID-19. Study details: T cells, B-cell-depleted T cells, or PBMCs supplied cDNA or gDNA.

Germline CDR1 and CDR2: SEHNR and FQNEAQ (reference sequence). V was clipped by 2 bases and J by 6 bases, with 13 bases between them. The length of the CDR3 is 14 residues. Enrolled through a virtual design, the participants were between roughly 18 and 90 years of age and came from about two dozen US areas. Two consecutive negative NP/OP PCR tests, clearance, or resolved symptoms defined Cohort 3 recovery. Profiled with immunoSEQ multiplex PCR; TCRdb holds only in-frame clones, not every one. This table holds over 200,000 clones, 80% to 90% found once. The chain joins TRBV7-9 to TRBJ1-1; possibly TRBD1 for D (6 bases). Sequencing was done on a sample of PBMCs or T cells enriched from blood (not recorded which). This TCR derives from a man younger than 35 who had recovered from COVID-19. CDR3 amino acids: CASSLLQGGAEAFF. The CDR3 region has the DNA TGTGCCAGCAGCTTATTACAGGGTGGGGCTGAAGCTTTCTTT.